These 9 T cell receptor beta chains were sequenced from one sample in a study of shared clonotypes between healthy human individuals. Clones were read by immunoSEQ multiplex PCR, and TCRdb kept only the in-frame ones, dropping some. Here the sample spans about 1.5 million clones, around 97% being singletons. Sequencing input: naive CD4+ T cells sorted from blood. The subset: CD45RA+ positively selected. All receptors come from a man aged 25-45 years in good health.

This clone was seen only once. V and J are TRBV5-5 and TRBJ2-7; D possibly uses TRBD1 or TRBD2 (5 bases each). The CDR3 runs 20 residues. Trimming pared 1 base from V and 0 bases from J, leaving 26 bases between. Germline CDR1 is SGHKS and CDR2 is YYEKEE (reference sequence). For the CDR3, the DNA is TGTGCCAGCAGCTTGACTTCCCACGTCGGGGCCAGCTGGAGCTCCTACGAGCAGTACTTC. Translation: CASSLTSHVGASWSSYEQYF.

The CDR3, as DNA: TGCGCCAGCAGCCCGGGTCCTACCTACAATGAGCAGTTCTTC. This encodes CASSPGPTYNEQFF. V is TRBV5-1 and J is TRBJ2-1; D uncertain. V lost 4 bases, J lost 2 bases, and 10 bases lay in between. Germline assignment: CDR1 SGHRS and CDR2 YFSETQ. The CDR3 covers 14 residues.

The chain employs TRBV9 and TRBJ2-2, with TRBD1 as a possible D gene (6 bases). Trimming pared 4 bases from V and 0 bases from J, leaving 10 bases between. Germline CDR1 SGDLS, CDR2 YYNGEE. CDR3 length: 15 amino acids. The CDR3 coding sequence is TGTGCCAGCAGCTTCAGGACAGCGAACACCGGGGAGCTGTTTTTT. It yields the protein CASSFRTANTGELFF.

The chain's CDR3 is CASSLAVVSETQYF. As DNA, the CDR3 is TGCGCCAGCAGCTTGGCCGTGGTTTCTGAGACCCAGTACTTC. This chain uses TRBV5-1 with TRBJ2-5; D is unclear. Trimming cost V 0 bases and J 5 bases, with 11 bases left between them. The CDR3 covers 14 residues. Germline V lookup: CDR1 SGHRS, CDR2 YFSETQ.

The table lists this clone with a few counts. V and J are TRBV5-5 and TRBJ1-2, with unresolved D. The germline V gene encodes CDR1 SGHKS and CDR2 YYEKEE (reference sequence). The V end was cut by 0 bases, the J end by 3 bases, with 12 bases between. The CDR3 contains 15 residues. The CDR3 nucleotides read TGTGCCAGCAGCTTGGATCGCGCGAGGGACTATGGCTACACCTTC. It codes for CASSLDRARDYGYTF. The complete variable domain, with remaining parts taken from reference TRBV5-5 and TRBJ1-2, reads DAGVTQSPTHLIKTRGQQVTLRCSPISGHKSVSWYQQVLGQGPQFIFQYYEKEERGRGNFPDRFSARQFPNYSSELNVNALLLGDSALYLCASSLDRARDYGYTFGSGTRLTVV.

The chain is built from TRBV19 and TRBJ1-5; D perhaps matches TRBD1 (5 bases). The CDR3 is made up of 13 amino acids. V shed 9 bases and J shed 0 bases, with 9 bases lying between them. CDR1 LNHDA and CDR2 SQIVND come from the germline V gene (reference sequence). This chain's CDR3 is CASRDRSNQPQHF. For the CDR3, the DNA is TGTGCCAGCAGGGACCGTAGCAATCAGCCCCAGCATTTT.

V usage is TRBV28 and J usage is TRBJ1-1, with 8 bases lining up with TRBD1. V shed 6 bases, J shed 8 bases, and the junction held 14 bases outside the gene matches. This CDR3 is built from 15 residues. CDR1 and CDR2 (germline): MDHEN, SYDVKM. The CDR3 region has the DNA TGTGCCAGCAGCCACGCGGGGGACAGGAGTAGGGAAGCTTTCTTT. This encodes CASSHAGDRSREAFF.

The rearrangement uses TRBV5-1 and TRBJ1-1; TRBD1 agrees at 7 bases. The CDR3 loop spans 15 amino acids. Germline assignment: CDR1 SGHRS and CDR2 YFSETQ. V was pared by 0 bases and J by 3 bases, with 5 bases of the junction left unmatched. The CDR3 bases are TGCGCCAGCAGCTTGGAGGACAGGACCTACACTGAAGCTTTCTTT. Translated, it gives CASSLEDRTYTEAFF.

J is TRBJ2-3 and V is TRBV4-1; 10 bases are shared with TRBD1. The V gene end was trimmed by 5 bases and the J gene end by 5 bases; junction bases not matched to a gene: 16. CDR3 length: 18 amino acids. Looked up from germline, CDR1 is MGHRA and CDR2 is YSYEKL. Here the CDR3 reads CASSRDRGSSKVGDTQYF. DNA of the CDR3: TGCGCCAGCAGCAGGGACAGGGGAAGTTCAAAAGTAGGAGATACGCAGTATTTT.